The subject of this entry is one T cell receptor (beta chain). Its specificity is unknown. The record originates from a study of blood T cells in healthy people across ages. Study results and limitations: Without sorted subsets, naive and antigen-experienced compartments could not be conclusively compared.

Donors ranged from roughly 6 to 100 years old and were healthy Caucasians in Russia. At least 6.5 million PBMCs were isolated per sample. A second PCR, run for roughly 7 to 11 cycles, used a sample-barcoded 5' primer plus a J-beta primer mix. The template-switch adaptor was a 5' adaptor with 12 random nucleotides. It tagged each cDNA molecule. TCRdb recomputed calls from the 5' RACE reads with MiXCR, one row per CDR3 protein. There are approximately 940,000 distinct CDR3 sequences in the sample; about 44% occur only once, and around an eighth lies in the top ten. Trimming removed 3 bases at V and 0 bases at J, with 12 bases between. This CDR3 spans 17 amino acids. Germline CDR1 is SGHTA and CDR2 is FQGTGA.

This TCR came from a man aged 30-40 years in good health. The gene calls are TRBV7-3 and TRBJ2-6, with D maybe TRBD1 (5 bases). The sample was blood. The CDR3 protein is CASSFRVPLSGANVLTF. CDR3 in DNA: TGTGCCAGCAGCTTCAGGGTCCCCCTCTCTGGGGCCAACGTCCTGACTTTC.